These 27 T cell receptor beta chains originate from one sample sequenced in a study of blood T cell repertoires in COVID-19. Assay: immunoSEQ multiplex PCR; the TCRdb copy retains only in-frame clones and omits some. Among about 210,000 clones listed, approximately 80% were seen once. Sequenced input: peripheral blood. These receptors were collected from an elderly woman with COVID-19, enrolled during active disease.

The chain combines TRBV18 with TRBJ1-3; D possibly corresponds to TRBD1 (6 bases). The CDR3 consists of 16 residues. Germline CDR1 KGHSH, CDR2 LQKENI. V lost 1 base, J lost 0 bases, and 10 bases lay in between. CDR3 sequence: CASSPQGQNSGNTIYF. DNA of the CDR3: TGTGCCAGCTCACCACAGGGACAAAACTCTGGAAACACCATATATTTT.

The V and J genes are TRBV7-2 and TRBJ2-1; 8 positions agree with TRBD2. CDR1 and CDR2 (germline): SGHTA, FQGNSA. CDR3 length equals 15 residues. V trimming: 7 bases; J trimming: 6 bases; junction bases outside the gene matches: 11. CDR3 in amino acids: CASTSGGDRGNEQFF. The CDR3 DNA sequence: TGTGCCAGCACATCGGGGGGGGACCGGGGCAATGAGCAGTTCTTC.

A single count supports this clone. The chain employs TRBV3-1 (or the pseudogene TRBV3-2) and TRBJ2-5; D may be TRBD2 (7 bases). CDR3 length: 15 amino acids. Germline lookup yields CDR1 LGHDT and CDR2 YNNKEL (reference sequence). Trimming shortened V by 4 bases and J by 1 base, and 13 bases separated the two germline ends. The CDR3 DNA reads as TGTGCCAGCAGCCCCTCCGGGGGGCGCCAAGAGACCCAGTACTTC. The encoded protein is CASSPSGGRQETQYF.

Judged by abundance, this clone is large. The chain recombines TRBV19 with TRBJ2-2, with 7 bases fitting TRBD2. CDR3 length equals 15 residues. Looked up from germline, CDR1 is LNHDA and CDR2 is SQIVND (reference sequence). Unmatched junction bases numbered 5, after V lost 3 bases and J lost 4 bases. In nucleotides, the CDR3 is TGTGCCAGTAGTATGGGGAGGGAGGCCACCGGGGAGCTGTTTTTT. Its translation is CASSMGREATGELFF.

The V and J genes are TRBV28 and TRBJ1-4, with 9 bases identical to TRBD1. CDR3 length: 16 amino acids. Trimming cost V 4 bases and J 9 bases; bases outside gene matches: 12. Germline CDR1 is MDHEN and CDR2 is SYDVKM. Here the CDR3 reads CASSSPKGQGIKKLFF. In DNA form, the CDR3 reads TGTGCCAGCAGTTCCCCAAAGGGACAGGGAATTAAAAAACTGTTTTTT.

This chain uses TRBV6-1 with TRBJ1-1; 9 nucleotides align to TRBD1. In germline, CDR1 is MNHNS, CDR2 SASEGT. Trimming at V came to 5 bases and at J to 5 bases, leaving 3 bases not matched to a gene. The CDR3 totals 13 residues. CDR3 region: CASSLTGGTEAFF. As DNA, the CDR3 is TGTGCCAGCAGTTTGACAGGGGGGACTGAAGCTTTCTTT.

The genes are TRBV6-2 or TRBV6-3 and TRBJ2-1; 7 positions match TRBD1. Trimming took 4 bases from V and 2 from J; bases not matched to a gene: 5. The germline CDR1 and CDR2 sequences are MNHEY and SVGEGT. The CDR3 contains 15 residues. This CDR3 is CASSSDRVPYNEQFF. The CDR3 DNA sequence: TGTGCCAGCAGTTCCGACAGGGTACCCTACAATGAGCAGTTCTTC.

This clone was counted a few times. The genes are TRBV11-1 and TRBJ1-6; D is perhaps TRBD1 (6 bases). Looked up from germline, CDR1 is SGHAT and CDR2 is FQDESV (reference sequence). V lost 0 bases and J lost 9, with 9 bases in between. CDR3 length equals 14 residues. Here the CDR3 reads CASSLAQGTSPLHF. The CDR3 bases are TGTGCCAGCAGCTTAGCCCAGGGGACTTCACCCCTCCACTTT.

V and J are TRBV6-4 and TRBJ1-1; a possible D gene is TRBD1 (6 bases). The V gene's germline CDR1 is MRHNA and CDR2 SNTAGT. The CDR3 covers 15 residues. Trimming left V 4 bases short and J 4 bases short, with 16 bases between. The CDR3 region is CASSGWGRGGTEAFF. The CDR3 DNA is TGTGCCAGCAGTGGGTGGGGCAGGGGTGGCACTGAAGCTTTCTTT.

The CDR3 protein is CASSDEVNTEAFF. The DNA of the CDR3 is TGTGCCAGCAGTGATGAGGTGAACACTGAAGCTTTCTTT. V usage is TRBV6-4 and J usage is TRBJ1-1; no clear D. The CDR3 length is 13 residues. Per germline, CDR1 MRHNA and CDR2 SNTAGT. V lost 3 bases to trimming and J lost 0 bases, with 5 bases between them.

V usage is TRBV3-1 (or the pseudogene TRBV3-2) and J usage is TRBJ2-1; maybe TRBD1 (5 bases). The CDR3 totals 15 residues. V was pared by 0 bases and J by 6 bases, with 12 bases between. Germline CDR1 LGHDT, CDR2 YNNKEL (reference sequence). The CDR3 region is CASSQDGRVFNEQFF. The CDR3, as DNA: TGTGCCAGCAGCCAAGATGGCAGGGTTTTCAATGAGCAGTTCTTC.

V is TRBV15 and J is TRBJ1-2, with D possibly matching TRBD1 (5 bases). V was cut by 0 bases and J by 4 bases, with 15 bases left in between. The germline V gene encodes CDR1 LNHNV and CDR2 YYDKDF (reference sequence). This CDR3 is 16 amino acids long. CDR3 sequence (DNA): TGTGCCACCAGCAGAGATGGGGGGGGACTTAGCTATGGCTACACCTTC. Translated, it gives CATSRDGGGLSYGYTF.

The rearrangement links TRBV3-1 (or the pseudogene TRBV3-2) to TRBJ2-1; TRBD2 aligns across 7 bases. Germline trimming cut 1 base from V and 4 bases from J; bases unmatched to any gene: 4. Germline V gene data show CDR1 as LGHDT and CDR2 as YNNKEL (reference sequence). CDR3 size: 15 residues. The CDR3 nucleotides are TGTGCCAGCAGCCAAGGGGGGGGGAAATACAATGAGCAGTTCTTC. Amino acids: CASSQGGGKYNEQFF.

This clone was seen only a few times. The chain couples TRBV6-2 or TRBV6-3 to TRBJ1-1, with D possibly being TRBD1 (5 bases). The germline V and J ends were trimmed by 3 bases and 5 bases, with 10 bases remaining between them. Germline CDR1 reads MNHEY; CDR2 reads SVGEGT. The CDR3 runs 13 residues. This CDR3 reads CASSYKGVTEAFF. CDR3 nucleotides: TGTGCCAGCAGTTATAAAGGGGTAACTGAAGCTTTCTTT.

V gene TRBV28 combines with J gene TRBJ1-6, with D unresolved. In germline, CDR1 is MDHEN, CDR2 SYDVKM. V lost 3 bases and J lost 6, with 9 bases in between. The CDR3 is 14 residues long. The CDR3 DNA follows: TGTGCCAGCAGTTTGTCACAGTTTAATTCACCCCTCCACTTT. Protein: CASSLSQFNSPLHF.

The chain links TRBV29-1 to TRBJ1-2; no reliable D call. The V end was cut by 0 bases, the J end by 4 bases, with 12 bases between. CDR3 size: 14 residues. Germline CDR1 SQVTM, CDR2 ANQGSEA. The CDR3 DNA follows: TGCAGCGTTGAAGATCCCGGGAGACCCTATGGCTACACCTTC. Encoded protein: CSVEDPGRPYGYTF.

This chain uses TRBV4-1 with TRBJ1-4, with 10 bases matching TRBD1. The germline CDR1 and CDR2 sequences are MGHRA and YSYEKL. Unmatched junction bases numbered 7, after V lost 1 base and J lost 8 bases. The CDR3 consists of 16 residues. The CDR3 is CASSQAGGQGSEKLFF. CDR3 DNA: TGCGCCAGCAGCCAAGCCGGGGGACAGGGGTCAGAAAAACTGTTTTTT.

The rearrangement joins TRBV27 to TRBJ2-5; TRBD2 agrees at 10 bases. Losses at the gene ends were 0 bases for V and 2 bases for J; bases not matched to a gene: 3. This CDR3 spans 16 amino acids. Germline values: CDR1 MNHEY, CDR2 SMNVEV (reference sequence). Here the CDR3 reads CASSLSLAGRQETQYF. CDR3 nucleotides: TGTGCCAGCAGTTTATCACTAGCGGGGCGACAAGAGACCCAGTACTTC.

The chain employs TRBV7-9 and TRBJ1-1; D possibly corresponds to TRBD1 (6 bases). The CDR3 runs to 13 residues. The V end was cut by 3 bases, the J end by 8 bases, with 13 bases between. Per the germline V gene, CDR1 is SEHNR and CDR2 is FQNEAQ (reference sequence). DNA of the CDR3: TGTGCCAGCAGCTTTAACAGGGTGGCAGAAGCTTTCTTT. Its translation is CASSFNRVAEAFF.

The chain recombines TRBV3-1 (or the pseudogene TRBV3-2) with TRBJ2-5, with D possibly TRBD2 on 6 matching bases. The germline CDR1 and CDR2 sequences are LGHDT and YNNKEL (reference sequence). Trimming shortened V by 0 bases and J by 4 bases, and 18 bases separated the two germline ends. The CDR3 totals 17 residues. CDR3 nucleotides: TGTGCCAGCAGCCAAGATATGGGGCGCCGGGGAGGAGAGACCCAGTACTTC. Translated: CASSQDMGRRGGETQYF.

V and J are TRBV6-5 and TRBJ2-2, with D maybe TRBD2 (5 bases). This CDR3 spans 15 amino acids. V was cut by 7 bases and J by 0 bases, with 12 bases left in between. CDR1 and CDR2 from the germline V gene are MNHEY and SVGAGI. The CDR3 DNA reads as TGTGCCAGCATCCGGGATGTCCCGAACACCGGGGAGCTGTTTTTT. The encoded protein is CASIRDVPNTGELFF.

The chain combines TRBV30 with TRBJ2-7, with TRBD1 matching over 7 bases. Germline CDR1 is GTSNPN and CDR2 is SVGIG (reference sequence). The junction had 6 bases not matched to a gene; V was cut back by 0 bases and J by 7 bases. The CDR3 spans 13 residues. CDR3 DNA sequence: TGTGCCTGGAGTGTGAGGGGGCCTGGGGAGCAGTACTTC. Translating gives CAWSVRGPGEQYF.

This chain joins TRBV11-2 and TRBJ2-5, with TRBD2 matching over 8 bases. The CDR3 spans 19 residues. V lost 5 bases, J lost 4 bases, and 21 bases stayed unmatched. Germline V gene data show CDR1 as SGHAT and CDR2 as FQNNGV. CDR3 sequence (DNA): TGTGCCAGCAGCCAGACGCCCGGCCCGGGGGCGGGGGGCACAGAGACCCAGTACTTC. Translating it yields CASSQTPGPGAGGTETQYF. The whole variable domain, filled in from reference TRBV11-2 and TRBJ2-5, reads EAGVAQSPRYKIIEKRQSVAFWCNPISGHATLYWYQQILGQGPKLLIQFQNNGVVDDSQLPKDRFSAERLKGVDSTLKIQPAKLEDSAVYLCASSQTPGPGAGGTETQYFGPGTRLLVL.

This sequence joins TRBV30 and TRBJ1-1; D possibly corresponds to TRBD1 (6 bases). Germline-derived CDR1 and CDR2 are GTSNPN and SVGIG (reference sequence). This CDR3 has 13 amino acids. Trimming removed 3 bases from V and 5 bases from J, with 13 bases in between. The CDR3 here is CAWSQTGMTEAFF. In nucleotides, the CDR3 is TGTGCCTGGAGCCAAACAGGGATGACTGAAGCTTTCTTT.

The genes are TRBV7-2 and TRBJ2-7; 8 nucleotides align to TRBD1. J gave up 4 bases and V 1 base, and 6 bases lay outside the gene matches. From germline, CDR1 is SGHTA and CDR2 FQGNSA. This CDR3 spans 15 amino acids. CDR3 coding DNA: TGTGCCAGCAGCTTAGGGGCAGGGGGCAGATACGAGCAGTACTTC. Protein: CASSLGAGGRYEQYF.

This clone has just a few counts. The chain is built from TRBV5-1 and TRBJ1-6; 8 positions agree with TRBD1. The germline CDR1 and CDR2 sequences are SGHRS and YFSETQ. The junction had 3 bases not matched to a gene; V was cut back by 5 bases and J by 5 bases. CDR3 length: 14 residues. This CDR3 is CASRSTGDNSPLHF. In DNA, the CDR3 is TGCGCCAGCAGATCGACAGGGGATAATTCACCCCTCCACTTT.

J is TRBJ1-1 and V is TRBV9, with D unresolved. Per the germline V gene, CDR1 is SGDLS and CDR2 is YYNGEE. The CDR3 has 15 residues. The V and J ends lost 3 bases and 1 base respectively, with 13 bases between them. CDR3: CASSAQVEGNTEAFF. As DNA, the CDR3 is TGTGCCAGCAGCGCCCAGGTGGAGGGGAACACTGAAGCTTTCTTT.